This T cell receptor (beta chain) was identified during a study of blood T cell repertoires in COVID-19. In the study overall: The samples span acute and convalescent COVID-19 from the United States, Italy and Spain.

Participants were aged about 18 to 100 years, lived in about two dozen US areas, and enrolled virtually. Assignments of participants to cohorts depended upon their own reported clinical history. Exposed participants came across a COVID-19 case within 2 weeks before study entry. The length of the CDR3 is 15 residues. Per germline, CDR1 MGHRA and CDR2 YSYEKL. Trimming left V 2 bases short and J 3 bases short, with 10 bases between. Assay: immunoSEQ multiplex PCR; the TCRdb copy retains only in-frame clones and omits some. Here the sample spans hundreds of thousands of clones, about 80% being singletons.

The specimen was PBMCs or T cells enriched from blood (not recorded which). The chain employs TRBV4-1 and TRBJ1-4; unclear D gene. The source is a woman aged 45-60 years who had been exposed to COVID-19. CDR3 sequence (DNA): TGCGCCAGCAGCCAAACGGGGATTCCTAATGAAAAACTGTTTTTT. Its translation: CASSQTGIPNEKLFF.